This TCR beta chain emerged from a study of tumor-infiltrating lymphocytes in primary liver carcinoma. Study-wide background: The neoplasms were of stage T1-T3 N0M0, with dimensions of about 4.2 to 10 cm across.

A primer in the constant region served to generate TCR beta cDNA from approximately 460 ng of total RNA. Libraries for TCR beta were built through three nested multiplex PCR rounds, which together made up a slightly modified ARM-PCR procedure. Two initial PCR rounds of about 9 cycles each paired TRBV1-TRBV30 forward primers with a C-beta reverse primer. One entry per CDR3 protein, called by TCRdb with MiXCR from the multiplex PCR reads. The profile shows 99,000 or so distinct CDR3 sequences, roughly 69% of them singletons. In regard to this clonotype: A junction boundary mismatches the germline segment, possibly from a read error.

The CDR3 runs to 14 residues. Germline V gives CDR1 SGHKS, CDR2 YYEKEE (reference sequence). Unsorted bulk tissue (20-30 mg) underwent RNA and DNA co-extraction. Sequencing was performed on liver tumor tissue from sampling region 5. Documented subset: tumor region T5, tumor centre. This sequence was found in a woman in her fifties or sixties with primary liver carcinoma and hepatitis B virus infection. The chain is built from TRBV5-5 and TRBJ2-3; a possible D gene is TRBD2 (6 bases). The CDR3 protein is CASRSGLSTDTQCF. CDR3 in DNA: TGTGCCAGCAGGTCGGGACTCAGTACAGATACGCAGTGTTTT.